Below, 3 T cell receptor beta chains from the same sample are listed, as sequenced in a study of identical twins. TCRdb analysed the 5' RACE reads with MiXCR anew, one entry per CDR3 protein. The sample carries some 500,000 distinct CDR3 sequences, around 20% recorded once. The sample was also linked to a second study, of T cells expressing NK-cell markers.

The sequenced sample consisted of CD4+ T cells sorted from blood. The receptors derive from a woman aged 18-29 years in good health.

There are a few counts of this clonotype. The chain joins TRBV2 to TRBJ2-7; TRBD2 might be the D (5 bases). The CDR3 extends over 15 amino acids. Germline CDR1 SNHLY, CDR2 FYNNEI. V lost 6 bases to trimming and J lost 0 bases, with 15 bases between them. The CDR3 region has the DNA TGTGCCAGCAGCGAATCTCGGGGATTCTCCTACGAGCAGTACTTC. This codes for CASSESRGFSYEQYF.

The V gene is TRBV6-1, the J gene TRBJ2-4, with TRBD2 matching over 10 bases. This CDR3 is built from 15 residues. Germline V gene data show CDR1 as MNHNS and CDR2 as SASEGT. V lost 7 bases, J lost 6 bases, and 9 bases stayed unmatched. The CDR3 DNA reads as TGTGCCAGCAAGACGAGCGGGGGGGCGGGAAACATTCAGTACTTC. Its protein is CASKTSGGAGNIQYF.

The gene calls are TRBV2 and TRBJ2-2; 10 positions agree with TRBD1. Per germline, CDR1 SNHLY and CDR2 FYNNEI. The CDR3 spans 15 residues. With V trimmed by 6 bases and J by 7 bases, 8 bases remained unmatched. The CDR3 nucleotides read TGTGCCAGCAGAGCGGGACAGGGGACGAGCGGGGAGCTGTTTTTT. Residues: CASRAGQGTSGELFF.